The 22 T cell receptor beta chains given below trace back to one sample, sequenced in a study of T cells in Graves' hyperthyroidism and ophthalmopathy. TCR beta CDR3 region amplification was performed from RNA transcripts. In the first-round RT-PCR of the TCR CDR3, the HTBI primer set was used. TCRdb processed the multiplex PCR reads anew with MiXCR; each CDR3 protein has one entry. The repertoire holds about half a million distinct CDR3 sequences, 20% to 25% seen once, with 26% in the top ten. Input material: blood. The receptor set was obtained from a man between 18 and 29 years old with Graves' hyperthyroidism.

V is TRBV11-2 and J is TRBJ2-5; 8 nucleotides align to TRBD2. From germline, CDR1 is SGHAT and CDR2 FQNNGV. Trimming removed 5 bases from V and 4 bases from J; junction bases left unmatched: 9. This CDR3 contains 15 residues. CDR3: CASSVIAGSRETQYF. In DNA form, the CDR3 reads TGTGCCAGCAGCGTTATAGCGGGGAGCCGAGAGACCCAGTACTTC.

This clonotype was seen repeatedly, ten times or more. The chain employs TRBV29-1 and TRBJ1-5, with TRBD1 matching over 8 bases. V shed 8 bases and J 2 bases; nucleotides not matched to a gene: 8. This CDR3 region has 14 residues. Germline V gene sequence: CDR1 SQVTM, CDR2 ANQGSEA. The CDR3 loop is CSPQDREGNQPQHF. CDR3 nucleotide sequence: TGCAGCCCCCAGGACAGGGAGGGCAATCAGCCCCAGCATTTT.

The chain combines TRBV5-6 with TRBJ1-2; D may be TRBD1 (5 bases). CDR1 is SGHDT, CDR2 YYEEEE, per germline. V dropped 2 bases and J dropped 7 bases, with 15 bases sitting between them. The CDR3 length is 14 residues. CDR3 loop: CASSFGTRQGGYTF. Here the CDR3 DNA reads TGTGCCAGCAGCTTCGGCACCAGGCAGGGTGGCTACACCTTC.

This clonotype was observed at least ten times. V is TRBV28 and J is TRBJ2-7; D is tentatively TRBD1 or TRBD2 (5 bases each). CDR1 and CDR2 (germline): MDHEN, SYDVKM. The CDR3 has 15 residues. Trimming took 7 bases from V and 0 from J, leaving 16 bases between them. The CDR3 loop is CASTPGTRSSYEQYF. CDR3 in DNA: TGTGCCAGCACTCCGGGGACGAGGAGCTCCTACGAGCAGTACTTC.

This clonotype has at least ten counts. CDR3 region: CAWSRNYEQYF. In nucleotides, the CDR3 is TGTGCCTGGAGTCGAAATTACGAGCAGTACTTC. The chain has TRBV30 and TRBJ2-7, with D unresolved. The germline V gene encodes CDR1 GTSNPN and CDR2 SVGIG (reference sequence). V lost 2 bases and J lost 4, with 6 bases in between. The CDR3 is 11 residues long.

The CDR3 nucleotides are TGTGCCAGCAGCGATCCAGGACAGGGCCCCCACGAGCAGTACTTC. It translates to CASSDPGQGPHEQYF. The V and J genes are TRBV12-3 or TRBV12-4 and TRBJ2-7; 8 bases line up with TRBD1. Trimming took 6 bases from V and 5 from J; bases not matched to a gene: 12. This CDR3 has 15 residues.

The chain uses TRBV7-2 and TRBJ1-5, with D perhaps TRBD1 (6 bases). The CDR3 has 15 residues. Between the trimmed V and J ends, which lost 5 bases and 5 bases, there was a span of 16 bases. Germline V lookup: CDR1 SGHTA, CDR2 FQGNSA. CDR3 bases: TGTGCCAGCAGCGGATGGACAGCCGCGGATCAGCCCCAGCATTTT. Translating gives CASSGWTAADQPQHF.

Comment on this clonotype: A much larger clone lies one base from this, so it may be a read error. The rearrangement uses TRBV24-1 and TRBJ2-2; 7 positions agree with TRBD1. Germline CDR1 reads KGHDR; CDR2 reads SFDVKD. V lost 9 bases, J lost 7 bases, and 7 bases stayed unmatched. This CDR3 contains 13 residues. The CDR3 DNA reads TGTGCCACCTCAGGGGGTTCGGACGGGGAGCTGTTTTTT. As protein: CATSGGSDGELFF.

This clonotype has at least ten counts. This sequence joins TRBV11-2 and TRBJ2-2; D is unclear. Germline CDR1 reads SGHAT; CDR2 reads FQNNGV. The CDR3 is made up of 13 amino acids. V was clipped by 0 bases and J by 7 bases, with 6 bases between them. The chain's CDR3 is CASSLDRVGELFF. CDR3 bases: TGTGCCAGCAGCTTAGATCGGGTCGGGGAGCTGTTTTTT. The entire variable domain, with the rest obtained from reference TRBV11-2 and TRBJ2-2, is as follows: EAGVAQSPRYKIIEKRQSVAFWCNPISGHATLYWYQQILGQGPKLLIQFQNNGVVDDSQLPKDRFSAERLKGVDSTLKIQPAKLEDSAVYLCASSLDRVGELFFGEGSRLTVL.

Many counts were recorded for this clonotype. The chain recombines TRBV27 with TRBJ1-5; 7 bases are shared with TRBD1. V shed 3 bases and J 6 bases; nucleotides not matched to a gene: 5. This CDR3 is built from 14 residues. Germline V gives CDR1 MNHEY, CDR2 SMNVEV (reference sequence). The CDR3, as DNA: TGTGCCAGCAGTTTCGGGGCAGGGGGTCAGCCCCAGCATTTT. This translates into CASSFGAGGQPQHF.

This clonotype was seen just once. The chain has TRBV6-1 and TRBJ2-7; 8 bases align to TRBD1. Germline-derived CDR1 and CDR2 are MNHNS and SASEGT. The CDR3 extends over 12 amino acids. V trimming: 8 bases; J trimming: 6 bases; junction bases outside the gene matches: 6. The DNA for the CDR3 is TGTGCCAGCGGACAGGGCTTTCCCGAGCAGTACTTC. Translating gives CASGQGFPEQYF.

In its sample, this clonotype was seen many times. The chain combines TRBV27 with TRBJ2-7, with D unresolved. Germline lookup yields CDR1 MNHEY and CDR2 SMNVEV (reference sequence). Trimming took off 0 bases at V and 0 bases at J, with 9 bases between the two ends. The CDR3 consists of 15 residues. The CDR3 DNA follows: TGTGCCAGCAGTTTATCAGGTCCCTCCTCCTACGAGCAGTACTTC. It yields the protein CASSLSGPSSYEQYF.

This clonotype came up many times. This chain uses TRBV4-1 with TRBJ1-2, with TRBD1 matching over 11 bases. V lost 1 base to trimming and J lost 8 bases; unmatched junction nucleotides: 6. Per germline, CDR1 MGHRA and CDR2 YSYEKL. This CDR3 comprises 15 residues. As DNA, the CDR3 is TGCGCCAGCAGCCAAGGGGACAGGGGGTTGGGAGGCTACACCTTC. This sequence encodes CASSQGDRGLGGYTF.

This clonotype occurred many times. Germline and junction disagree at one end, which may indicate a read error. V is TRBV6-5 and J is TRBJ1-1; the match to TRBD1 covers 8 bases. This CDR3 is 13 amino acids long. The germline gives CDR1 MNHEY, CDR2 SVGAGI. The CDR3 loop is CASSYGQGAEVFF. The CDR3 nucleotides read TGTGCCAGCAGTTACGGACAGGGAGCTGAAGTTTTCTTT.

V and J are TRBV28 and TRBJ2-7; TRBD2 agrees at 7 bases. From germline, CDR1 is MDHEN and CDR2 SYDVKM. This CDR3 comprises 14 residues. The V segment lost 6 bases and the J segment 2 bases; nucleotides outside the gene matches: 7. The CDR3 here is CASSRLGGTYEQYF. CDR3 DNA sequence: TGTGCCAGCAGCCGACTGGGAGGGACCTACGAGCAGTACTTC.

A single count supports this clonotype. This rearrangement joins TRBV12-3 or TRBV12-4 to TRBJ1-1, with 10 bases matching TRBD1. Trimming removed 10 bases from V and 2 bases from J; junction bases left unmatched: 4. The CDR3 is made up of 13 amino acids. The CDR3 loop is CATGQGGNTEAFF. In DNA, the CDR3 is TGTGCCACCGGACAGGGGGGAAACACTGAAGCTTTCTTT.

This clonotype was found many times. V gene TRBV15 combines with J gene TRBJ2-7; 8 bases agree with TRBD2. Per germline, CDR1 LNHNV and CDR2 YYDKDF (reference sequence). V lost 5 bases and J lost 2; bases outside the gene matches: 5. The CDR3 is made up of 14 amino acids. The DNA for the CDR3 is TGTGCCACCAGCCCGTACGGGGGGGCCTACGAGCAGTACTTC. This codes for CATSPYGGAYEQYF. Full variable domain (rest looked up from reference TRBV15 and TRBJ2-7): DAMVIQNPRYQVTQFGKPVTLSCSQTLNHNVMYWYQQKSSQAPKLLFHYYDKDFNNEADTPDNFQSRRPNTSFCFLDIRSPGLGDTAMYLCATSPYGGAYEQYFGPGTRLTVT.

This clonotype came up many times. The rearrangement uses TRBV6-1 and TRBJ2-7, with 9 nucleotides matching TRBD2. The V segment lost 6 bases and the J segment 2 bases; nucleotides outside the gene matches: 8. The CDR3 length is 15 residues. Germline V gene lookup returns CDR1 MNHNS and CDR2 SASEGT. This CDR3 is CASRVWTSVTYEQYF. The CDR3 nucleotides read TGTGCCAGCAGAGTATGGACTAGCGTCACCTACGAGCAGTACTTC.

The V gene is TRBV11-3, the J gene TRBJ2-7, with TRBD2 identical over 7 bases. The V gene's germline CDR1 is SGHNT and CDR2 YENEEA. The CDR3 consists of 14 residues. Losses at the gene ends were 0 bases for V and 6 bases for J; bases not matched to a gene: 5. The DNA of the CDR3 is TGTGCCAGCAGCTTAGACGGCGGGAGATCCGAGCAGTACTTC. This translates into CASSLDGGRSEQYF.

This clonotype was recorded many times. The rearrangement links TRBV2 to TRBJ1-1; no definite D call. This CDR3 contains 11 residues. Germline-derived CDR1 and CDR2 are SNHLY and FYNNEI. V was cut by 8 bases and J by 6 bases, with 10 bases left in between. Here the CDR3 reads CASQGFPEAFF. The CDR3 DNA sequence: TGTGCCAGCCAAGGGTTCCCTGAAGCTTTCTTT.

The chain recombines TRBV5-6 with TRBJ1-1; TRBD1 might be the D (6 bases). Germline-derived CDR1 and CDR2 are SGHDT and YYEEEE. The V end was cut by 4 bases, the J end by 11 bases, with 24 bases between. The CDR3 loop spans 15 amino acids. DNA for the CDR3: TGTGCCAGCAGCCGACTTCGGACAGAAGGACGGAGGGCTTTCTTT. It codes for CASSRLRTEGRRAFF.

This chain joins TRBV4-1 and TRBJ2-7, with D perhaps TRBD2 (5 bases). V dropped 0 bases and J dropped 1 base, with 7 bases sitting between them. Germline CDR1 reads MGHRA; CDR2 reads YSYEKL. The CDR3 runs 14 residues. The CDR3 here is CASSQEPGSYEQYF. The CDR3 nucleotides are TGCGCCAGCAGCCAAGAACCGGGGTCCTACGAGCAGTACTTC.